This TCR beta chain emerged from a study of a mutant IDH1 vaccine in newly diagnosed glioma. At the level of the study: With temozolomide cycles, or 4-6 weeks after radiotherapy alone, vaccination was started.

The CDR3 covers 13 residues. Trimming stripped 3 bases from V and 5 bases from J, with 11 bases between. Germline V lookup: CDR1 SGHDT, CDR2 YYEEEE. Assay used: immunoSEQ multiplex PCR; TCRdb lists only in-frame clones, some missing. The sample has some 48,000 clones; roughly three quarters are singletons. Note on this clone: The antigen is undetermined.

The time point is: week 35, safety follow-up. Topical imiquimod accompanied each vaccine dose, which consisted of 300 ug of mutant IDH1 20-mer peptide. This receptor was obtained from a man aged 35-49 years with glioma. The sequencing here drew on PBMCs, taken from a glioma patient whose treatment included an IDH1 peptide vaccine. The chain joins TRBV5-6 to TRBJ1-1, with D unclear. The DNA for the CDR3 is TGTGCCAGCAGCTCCTCCCTGGGGACTGAAGCTTTCTTT. It translates to CASSSSLGTEAFF.